Detailed here is one TCR beta chain. Its antigen is undetermined. The data were produced by immunoSEQ multiplex PCR, yet TCRdb's version contains in-frame clones alone and is incomplete. The sample contains tens of thousands of clones, 86% of which appear only once. J lost 2 bases, V lost 0 bases, and 6 bases had no gene match. Germline-derived CDR1 and CDR2 are WSHSY and SAAADI. This CDR3 spans 16 amino acids. This sample was taken from a study of lymphopenia after photon versus proton radiotherapy. Study-level points and caveats: Survival link was tested only in deceased patients; proton benefit remains a possibility. Photon-treated patients lost naive T cells and TCR diversity; proton-treated stayed stable. Post-nadir diversity loss with photons came from oligoclonal expansion, particularly CD8+ Temra cells.

The chain combines TRBV10-2 with TRBJ2-5, with TRBD2 matching 7 bases. The source was peripheral blood, collected from a patient treated with proton-based radiotherapy. The receptor's source is an older woman with pancreatic cancer. Some clones in this sample may be carry-over from other donors' samples. As DNA, the CDR3 is TGCGCCAGCAGTGAGTCGGCGGGGGATAGGCAAGAGACCCAGTACTTC. Its protein product is CASSESAGDRQETQYF.